Below are 6 T cell receptor beta chains sequenced from a single sample in a study of shared clonotypes between healthy human individuals (dated by TCRdb to the early 2020s). CD8 naive samples were obtained by positive selection for CCR7 among CD45RO-negative cells, yielding a CD45RA+CCR7+ population from which TemRA cells were excluded. The library came from the immunoSEQ multiplex PCR assay. The clones in this table, taken by TCRdb from immuneACCESS, are in-frame only. Not every clone is retained; where verified, under half of the shortfall comes from an unresolved V gene, and the cause of the rest is unknown. Recorded for this sample are about 1,900,000 clones; about 95% of them occurred a single time. The ten largest clones take up 0.95% to 1.5% of the sample. Material for sequencing was naive CD8+ T cells sorted from blood. What the cell subset or site label conveys for this sample: CD45RA+CCR7+. The receptor set was obtained from a man aged 18 to 30 in good health.

The rearrangement uses TRBV5-6 and TRBJ2-2; 14 bases agree with TRBD2. The CDR3 has 17 amino acids. From germline, CDR1 is SGHDT and CDR2 YYEEEE. With 0 bases clipped from V and 6 bases from J, the junction kept 4 bases outside the gene matches. The CDR3 protein is CASSLAGTSGSAGELFF. In nucleotides, the CDR3 is TGTGCCAGCAGCTTGGCCGGGACTAGCGGGAGCGCCGGGGAGCTGTTTTTT.

The chain combines TRBV10-3 with TRBJ2-7, with a possible D match to TRBD2 (5 bases). Trimming pared 2 bases from V and 4 bases from J, leaving 18 bases between. CDR1 ENHRY and CDR2 SYGVKD come from the germline V gene. This CDR3 region has 16 residues. CDR3 loop: CAISEGDRASGYEQYF. CDR3 nucleotides: TGTGCCATCAGTGAGGGGGATCGGGCCTCGGGGTACGAGCAGTACTTC.

The V call is TRBV4-3, the J call TRBJ1-4; D not certain. Between the trimmed V and J ends, which lost 0 bases and 5 bases, there was a span of 10 bases. This CDR3 contains 15 residues. Germline V gives CDR1 LGHNA, CDR2 YSLEER. The CDR3 protein is CASSQDNGVNEKLFF. The DNA for the CDR3 is TGCGCCAGCAGCCAAGATAACGGGGTAAATGAAAAACTGTTTTTT.

In its sample, this clone was seen once. The chain is built from TRBV7-8 and TRBJ2-1, with 7 bases lining up with TRBD2. This CDR3 region has 13 residues. Germline CDR1 is SGHVS and CDR2 is FQNEAQ. With 5 bases clipped from V and 14 bases from J, the junction kept 12 bases outside the gene matches. The CDR3 loop reads CASSQLGLGLKFF. CDR3 bases: TGTGCCAGCAGCCAACTCGGACTAGGACTAAAGTTCTTC.

The genes are TRBV28 and TRBJ2-7; either TRBD1 or TRBD2 may supply D (5 bases each). V was shortened by 5 bases and J by 4 bases, with 18 bases between the two germline ends. The CDR3 contains 15 residues. Germline-derived CDR1 and CDR2 are MDHEN and SYDVKM. CDR3 nucleotide sequence: TGTGCCAGCAGTCCCCCCGGGGACGGACAATACGAGCAGTACTTC. Amino acids: CASSPPGDGQYEQYF. The whole variable domain, remainder taken from reference TRBV28 and TRBJ2-7, is DVKVTQSSRYLVKRTGEKVFLECVQDMDHENMFWYRQDPGLGLRLIYFSYDVKMKEKGDIPEGYSVSREKKERFSLILESASTNQTSMYLCASSPPGDGQYEQYFGPGTRLTVT.

The J gene is TRBJ2-1, the V gene TRBV29-1; D is undetermined. Germline V gene lookup returns CDR1 SQVTM and CDR2 ANQGSEA. The V end lost 7 bases, the J end lost 1 base, and 11 bases lay between the germline ends. The length of the CDR3 is 13 residues. The CDR3 loop reads CSGALGSYNEQFF. The DNA for the CDR3 is TGCAGCGGTGCTTTGGGATCCTACAATGAGCAGTTCTTC.